This T cell receptor beta chain was sequenced during a study of cytomegalovirus exposure and HLA in healthy donors. Unmatched junction bases numbered 15, after V lost 0 bases and J lost 7 bases. Germline CDR1 MNHEY, CDR2 SMNVEV (reference sequence). The CDR3 has 20 residues. Regarding this clone: Its antigen is unknown.

Primers for the PCR totalled 60 Vbeta and 13 Jbeta. As handled by the study authors: Later analysis identified roughly 82 million unique TCR beta chains, 9 million to 12 million shared. Profiled with immunoSEQ multiplex PCR; TCRdb holds only in-frame clones, not every one. The V and J calls and clone size were taken over from that table, and D and trimming were inferred from the DNA. The listing contains 110,000 to 150,000 clones. General study results and limits: Researchers left out some V segments, among them TRBV6-2 and TRBV6-3, as indistinguishable.

The gene calls are TRBV27 and TRBJ2-2, with 12 bases lining up with TRBD2. This receptor was obtained from a woman aged 18-30 years in good health and CMV-seronegative. What was sequenced was PBMCs. Here the CDR3 DNA reads TGTGCCAGCAGTTTATCGACCGCCCTAGCGGGAGGGCTAAGGGGCGGGGAGCTGTTTTTT. It translates to CASSLSTALAGGLRGGELFF.